This T cell receptor (beta chain) originates from a study of breast tumors, draining lymph nodes, adjacent tissues. Study-wide results and limits: Tumor repertoires ranked between lymph nodes and nontumor tissue in diversity, with V and J gene preferences. The data were judged consistent with most tumor T cells coming from lymph node and expanding in tumor. Data only fit, rather than demonstrated, lymph node origin of most tumor T cells. Luminal-like breast cancer showed significantly greater tumor-nontumor repertoire similarity than basal-like breast cancer did.

Losses at the gene ends were 4 bases for V and 8 bases for J; bases not matched to a gene: 10. The length of the CDR3 is 16 residues. CDR1 SEHNR and CDR2 FQNEAQ come from the germline V gene (reference sequence). On this clonotype itself: Its antigen is unidentified.

The lymph nodes were axillary draining lymph nodes from breast cancer patients. TCRdb reanalysed the multiplex PCR reads using MiXCR and keeps one entry per CDR3 protein. The sample includes about 150,000 distinct CDR3 sequences, about 30% of them seen just once. This receptor was obtained from a female donor with breast cancer. Some clones in this sample may be carry-over from other donors' samples. The chain has TRBV7-9 and TRBJ1-5; 11 bases map to TRBD1. The sample consisted of axillary lymph node tissue. The CDR3 is CASSSTGTGGNEPQHF. The CDR3 coding sequence is TGTGCCAGCAGCTCTACCGGGACAGGGGGAAATGAGCCCCAGCATTTT.